This T cell receptor beta chain was recorded in a study of control samples from healthy donors and cancer patients. Only in-frame clones appear in the TCRdb table, and some are missing; sequencing was by immunoSEQ multiplex PCR. This table holds more than 65,000 clones, about 90% found once. The germline V gene encodes CDR1 LNHDA and CDR2 SQIVND (reference sequence). CDR3 size: 17 residues. V was clipped by 0 bases and J by 3 bases; unmatched bases: 10. The chain is built from TRBV19 and TRBJ2-7; 8 nucleotides agree with TRBD2. Sequencing was performed on PBMCs. The sequence came from an older woman with head and neck cancer. CDR3 coding DNA: TGTGCCAGTAGTATAGATCGCCGACAGCGGGGGATCTACGAGCAGTACTTC. Its protein product is CASSIDRRQRGIYEQYF.